Listed below are T cell receptor beta chains from one sample, sequenced in a study of cytomegalovirus exposure and HLA in healthy donors. The protocol was immunoSEQ multiplex PCR, while the TCRdb copy is restricted to in-frame clones and leaves out a portion. The sample has approximately 160,000 clones, 60% to 85% seen once. The material sequenced was PBMCs. Every receptor here comes from a woman in her 40s in good health and CMV-seropositive. The CDR3 runs from the conserved cysteine through the conserved F or W. A D gene is named only where the DNA matches it firmly. Size is omitted from some rows. Given values are once, few, many or a class for expanded clones.

j_call: TRBJ1-1; d_call: .; cdr3_length: 16; clone_size: .; v_call: TRBV27; cdr3_nt: TGTGCCAGCAGTTTATCGGGAGCTGGGTTGAACACTGAAGCTTTCTTT; cdr3_aa: CASSLSGAGLNTEAFF
j_call: TRBJ2-3; d_call: .; cdr3_length: 15; clone_size: .; v_call: TRBV6-1; cdr3_nt: TGTGCCAGCAGTGTTAGGGACTCTAACACAGATACGCAGTATTTT; cdr3_aa: CASSVRDSNTDTQYF
j_call: TRBJ1-4; d_call: .; cdr3_length: 17; clone_size: .; v_call: TRBV4-3; cdr3_nt: TGCGCCAGCAGCCAAAACCTGGGGGGGGACAAGCATGAAAAACTGTTTTTT; cdr3_aa: CASSQNLGGDKHEKLFF
j_call: TRBJ2-3; d_call: TRBD2; cdr3_length: 19; clone_size: .; v_call: TRBV18; cdr3_nt: TGTGCCAGCTCACCACCAGTGGGGGGGATTAAGACGGACACAGATACGCAGTATTTT; cdr3_aa: CASSPPVGGIKTDTDTQYF
j_call: TRBJ1-2; d_call: TRBD1; cdr3_length: 13; clone_size: .; v_call: TRBV19; cdr3_nt: TGTGCCAGTAGTCCAACAGGGGCCTATGGCTACACCTTC; cdr3_aa: CASSPTGAYGYTF
j_call: TRBJ2-6; d_call: .; cdr3_length: 16; clone_size: .; v_call: TRBV5-6; cdr3_nt: TGTGCCAGCAGCTTGGAGAAGGCACCTGGGGCCAACGGCCTGACTTTC; cdr3_aa: CASSLEKAPGANGLTF
j_call: TRBJ1-1; d_call: .; cdr3_length: 10; clone_size: .; v_call: TRBV7-9; cdr3_nt: TGTGCCAGCAGCGCAGGGGAAGCTTTCTTT; cdr3_aa: CASSAGEAFF
j_call: TRBJ1-4; d_call: .; cdr3_length: 18; clone_size: .; v_call: TRBV5-1; cdr3_nt: TGCGCCAGCAGCCCGAACGGGCCCCGCTCAGGGACTAATGAAAAACTGTTTTTT; cdr3_aa: CASSPNGPRSGTNEKLFF
j_call: TRBJ2-5; d_call: .; cdr3_length: 16; clone_size: .; v_call: TRBV5-6; cdr3_nt: TGTGCCATCCCGGTGGCTGGTATAGGGGTAAGAGAGACCCAGTACTTC; cdr3_aa: CAIPVAGIGVRETQYF
j_call: TRBJ1-2; d_call: .; cdr3_length: 13; clone_size: many; v_call: TRBV6-5; cdr3_nt: TGTGCCAGCAGTTACACAGGCGACTATGGCTACACCTTC; cdr3_aa: CASSYTGDYGYTF
j_call: TRBJ2-1; d_call: .; cdr3_length: 13; clone_size: .; v_call: TRBV7-3; cdr3_nt: TGTGCCAGCAGCTTAACTAGAATCAATGAGCAGTTCTTC; cdr3_aa: CASSLTRINEQFF
j_call: TRBJ2-1; d_call: TRBD1; cdr3_length: 17; clone_size: .; v_call: TRBV4-1; cdr3_nt: TGCGCCAGCAGCCAGCTCGGAGGACAGGGAACCTACAATGAGCAGTTCTTC; cdr3_aa: CASSQLGGQGTYNEQFF
j_call: TRBJ1-5; d_call: .; cdr3_length: 17; clone_size: .; v_call: TRBV4-1; cdr3_nt: TGCGCCAGCAGCCAAGATTTCACGGGACACCTAAATCAGCCCCAGCATTTT; cdr3_aa: CASSQDFTGHLNQPQHF
j_call: TRBJ1-1; d_call: .; cdr3_length: 13; clone_size: .; v_call: TRBV7-9; cdr3_nt: TGTGCCAGCAGCGCCGAGGGTCGCACTGAAGCTTTCTTT; cdr3_aa: CASSAEGRTEAFF
j_call: TRBJ1-1; d_call: .; cdr3_length: 14; clone_size: few; v_call: TRBV7-9; cdr3_nt: TGTTCCAGCAGCTCTCAAACTAGGAACACTGAAGCTTTCTTT; cdr3_aa: CSSSSQTRNTEAFF
j_call: TRBJ2-3; d_call: .; cdr3_length: 16; clone_size: few; v_call: TRBV10-1; cdr3_nt: TGCGCCAGCAGTGAGGGGGGAGCGGGCGCCGCAGATACGCAGTATTTT; cdr3_aa: CASSEGGAGAADTQYF
j_call: TRBJ2-5; d_call: TRBD2; cdr3_length: 19; clone_size: .; v_call: TRBV28; cdr3_nt: TGTGCCAGCAGTTTAGGTCGGGGATCCGCGGGGGGGCTTCAAGAGACCCAGTACTTC; cdr3_aa: CASSLGRGSAGGLQETQYF
j_call: TRBJ1-3; d_call: .; cdr3_length: 18; clone_size: .; v_call: TRBV28; cdr3_nt: TGTGCCAGCAGTTTTGGTGGTTTTACCTTCGGCTCTGGAAACACCATATATTTT; cdr3_aa: CASSFGGFTFGSGNTIYF
j_call: TRBJ1-3; d_call: .; cdr3_length: 14; clone_size: .; v_call: TRBV5-1; cdr3_nt: TGCGCCAGCAGCTTGGCAGGTACTGGAAACACCATATATTTT; cdr3_aa: CASSLAGTGNTIYF
j_call: TRBJ1-4; d_call: .; cdr3_length: 17; clone_size: .; v_call: TRBV5-5; cdr3_nt: TGTGCCAGCAGCCTCCAAAGCGCAGGGCCGCCTAATGAAAAACTGTTTTTT; cdr3_aa: CASSLQSAGPPNEKLFF
j_call: TRBJ1-2; d_call: TRBD1; cdr3_length: 14; clone_size: .; v_call: TRBV5-1; cdr3_nt: TGCGCCAGCAGCTTCGGGCAGGGGGCGCGTGGCTACACCTTC; cdr3_aa: CASSFGQGARGYTF
j_call: TRBJ1-1; d_call: .; cdr3_length: 11; clone_size: .; v_call: TRBV6-6; cdr3_nt: TGTGCCAGCAGTCCGAGCGCTGAAGCTTTCTTT; cdr3_aa: CASSPSAEAFF
j_call: TRBJ2-2; d_call: .; cdr3_length: 15; clone_size: .; v_call: TRBV10-3; cdr3_nt: TGTGCCATCAGGAATAACGACAGGAGCACCGGGGAGCTGTTTTTT; cdr3_aa: CAIRNNDRSTGELFF
j_call: TRBJ1-1; d_call: .; cdr3_length: 14; clone_size: .; v_call: TRBV6-6; cdr3_nt: TGTGCCAGCAGTAACAGGGCGACGGACACTGAAGCTTTCTTT; cdr3_aa: CASSNRATDTEAFF
j_call: TRBJ1-1; d_call: .; cdr3_length: 15; clone_size: .; v_call: TRBV6-1; cdr3_nt: TGTGCCAGCATGTTTGAGAGGTTATCGAACACTGAAGCTTTCTTT; cdr3_aa: CASMFERLSNTEAFF
j_call: TRBJ1-5; d_call: .; cdr3_length: 15; clone_size: .; v_call: TRBV19; cdr3_nt: TGTGCCAGTACAGGGGCGCGCCTCACGGGGCAGCCCCAGCATTTT; cdr3_aa: CASTGARLTGQPQHF
j_call: TRBJ2-7; d_call: .; cdr3_length: 14; clone_size: .; v_call: TRBV4-1; cdr3_nt: TGCGCCAGCAGCCAAGTTCCGGGGGACTACGAGCAGTACTTC; cdr3_aa: CASSQVPGDYEQYF
j_call: TRBJ2-1; d_call: TRBD1; cdr3_length: 15; clone_size: .; v_call: TRBV6-5; cdr3_nt: TGTGCCAGCAAACAGGGGGCCCCCGGAGTCAATGAGCAGTTCTTC; cdr3_aa: CASKQGAPGVNEQFF
j_call: TRBJ1-4; d_call: .; cdr3_length: 16; clone_size: once; v_call: TRBV7-9; cdr3_nt: TGTGCCAGCAGCTTAGACGGCCCCAATCCCGTCGGGGAACTGTTTTTT; cdr3_aa: CASSLDGPNPVGELFF
j_call: TRBJ1-1; d_call: .; cdr3_length: 14; clone_size: .; v_call: TRBV5-1; cdr3_nt: TGCGCCAGCAGCTTTCAGGGCCAGAACACTGAAGCTTTCTTT; cdr3_aa: CASSFQGQNTEAFF
j_call: TRBJ1-2; d_call: TRBD1; cdr3_length: 12; clone_size: .; v_call: TRBV2; cdr3_nt: TGTGCCAGCAATACAGGGGTGCGGGGCTACACCTTC; cdr3_aa: CASNTGVRGYTF
j_call: TRBJ2-7; d_call: TRBD1; cdr3_length: 16; clone_size: .; v_call: TRBV5-4; cdr3_nt: TGTGCCAGCAGCCCCGAGGGGGGACAGGGACTCTACGAGCAGTACTTC; cdr3_aa: CASSPEGGQGLYEQYF
j_call: TRBJ2-3; d_call: .; cdr3_length: 15; clone_size: .; v_call: TRBV9; cdr3_nt: TGTGCCAGCAGAAAAGCGGGTTTAAACACAGATACGCAGTATTTT; cdr3_aa: CASRKAGLNTDTQYF
j_call: TRBJ2-7; d_call: TRBD2; cdr3_length: 14; clone_size: .; v_call: TRBV7-9; cdr3_nt: TGTGCCAGCAGCTCTAGCGGGGGGGCGTACGAGCAGTACTTC; cdr3_aa: CASSSSGGAYEQYF
j_call: TRBJ1-6; d_call: .; cdr3_length: 16; clone_size: few; v_call: TRBV7-2; cdr3_nt: TGTGCCAGCAGCTTAGTGGGAGGGTTCGGTAATTCACCCCTCCACTTT; cdr3_aa: CASSLVGGFGNSPLHF
j_call: TRBJ2-1; d_call: .; cdr3_length: 14; clone_size: few; v_call: TRBV5-4; cdr3_nt: TGTGCCAGCAGCCCTGAGTCGGGTGTTAGTGAGCAGTTCTTC; cdr3_aa: CASSPESGVSEQFF
j_call: TRBJ2-1; d_call: .; cdr3_length: 13; clone_size: .; v_call: TRBV5-1; cdr3_nt: TGCGCCAGCAGCTTGGCCGAGGGCTATGAGCAGTTCTTC; cdr3_aa: CASSLAEGYEQFF
j_call: TRBJ1-1; d_call: .; cdr3_length: 14; clone_size: many; v_call: TRBV6-1; cdr3_nt: TGTGCCAGCACCCCATCGTGGGGAGGAACTGAAGCTTTCTTT; cdr3_aa: CASTPSWGGTEAFF
j_call: TRBJ2-1; d_call: TRBD1; cdr3_length: 15; clone_size: few; v_call: TRBV11-3; cdr3_nt: TGTGCCAGCAGCTCGGCCGGGACAGGGGTCAATGAGCAGTTCTTC; cdr3_aa: CASSSAGTGVNEQFF
j_call: TRBJ1-2; d_call: .; cdr3_length: 13; clone_size: .; v_call: TRBV7-3; cdr3_nt: TGTGCCAGCAGGATTCGGCGGACAGTTGGCTACACCTTC; cdr3_aa: CASRIRRTVGYTF
j_call: TRBJ1-1; d_call: TRBD1; cdr3_length: 14; clone_size: .; v_call: TRBV28; cdr3_nt: TGTGCCAGCAGAGGGAGAGGGGGCTCGTATGAAGCTTTCTTT; cdr3_aa: CASRGRGGSYEAFF
j_call: TRBJ1-2; d_call: TRBD1; cdr3_length: 18; clone_size: .; v_call: TRBV14; cdr3_nt: TGTGCCAGCAGCCACTCCGGGGGACAGGGGGCGCGTCGTTATGGCTACACCTTC; cdr3_aa: CASSHSGGQGARRYGYTF
j_call: TRBJ1-2; d_call: .; cdr3_length: 13; clone_size: .; v_call: TRBV28; cdr3_nt: TGTGCCAGCAGCTCGGCCCTCTACGGGGGCTACACCTTC; cdr3_aa: CASSSALYGGYTF
j_call: TRBJ2-3; d_call: TRBD2; cdr3_length: 15; clone_size: .; v_call: TRBV5-1; cdr3_nt: TGCGCCAGCAGCATAGCGGGGACCAGCACAGATACGCAGTATTTT; cdr3_aa: CASSIAGTSTDTQYF
j_call: TRBJ1-2; d_call: TRBD1; cdr3_length: 17; clone_size: few; v_call: TRBV14; cdr3_nt: TGTGCCAGCAGCCAATCCGGGACAGGAAGGAAGAGAAGTGGCTACACCTTC; cdr3_aa: CASSQSGTGRKRSGYTF
j_call: TRBJ1-2; d_call: TRBD1; cdr3_length: 13; clone_size: .; v_call: TRBV19; cdr3_nt: TGTGCCAGTAGTATACAGGGGGAGCGTGGCTACACCTTC; cdr3_aa: CASSIQGERGYTF
j_call: TRBJ1-6; d_call: .; cdr3_length: 17; clone_size: .; v_call: TRBV15; cdr3_nt: TGTGCCACCAGCAGCATGGGGGGGAGCTCCTATAATTCACCCCTCCACTTT; cdr3_aa: CATSSMGGSSYNSPLHF
j_call: TRBJ1-2; d_call: .; cdr3_length: 14; clone_size: .; v_call: TRBV15; cdr3_nt: TGTGCCACCAGCAGAGACTATGGGCTCGATGGCTACACCTTC; cdr3_aa: CATSRDYGLDGYTF
j_call: TRBJ1-4; d_call: .; cdr3_length: 13; clone_size: .; v_call: TRBV28; cdr3_nt: TGTGCCAGCACACAGGGAAAGGGTGAAAAACTGTTTTTT; cdr3_aa: CASTQGKGEKLFF
j_call: TRBJ1-1; d_call: TRBD1; cdr3_length: 19; clone_size: .; v_call: TRBV5-1; cdr3_nt: TGCGCCAGCAGCCACGGGACAGGGTCCACGAAAGGGTGGAACACTGAAGCTTTCTTT; cdr3_aa: CASSHGTGSTKGWNTEAFF
j_call: TRBJ1-2; d_call: .; cdr3_length: 14; clone_size: .; v_call: TRBV28; cdr3_nt: TGTGCCAGCAGTTCCCCAGACAGGCTCTATGGCTACACCTTC; cdr3_aa: CASSSPDRLYGYTF
j_call: TRBJ2-7; d_call: .; cdr3_length: 15; clone_size: .; v_call: TRBV27; cdr3_nt: TGTGCCAGCAGTTTACAGGTCGGCGAGAAGTACGAGCAGTACTTC; cdr3_aa: CASSLQVGEKYEQYF